The entry that follows covers one T cell receptor beta chain sequence. These data are taken from a study of T cell responses to AZD1222 COVID-19 vaccine. Trimming cost V 5 bases and J 5 bases, with 10 bases left between them. Germline-derived CDR1 and CDR2 are SEHNR and FQNEAQ (reference sequence). This CDR3 region has 13 residues. Repertoires were generated with immunoSEQ multiplex PCR, while TCRdb's copy carries only in-frame clones and drops some. The profile shows 80,000 to 100,000 clones, over 85% of them singletons. This material consisted of peripheral blood, taken on day 0 of MenACWY control vaccination. The clonotype comes from an adult in good health. This chain links TRBV7-9 with TRBJ2-1; TRBD2 is a possible D gene (6 bases). CDR3 loop: CASSTGLNNEQFF. CDR3 DNA: TGTGCCAGCAGCACGGGACTGAACAATGAGCAGTTCTTC.